This T cell receptor beta chain was recorded in a study of blood T cell repertoires in COVID-19. Study context: Material from acute and convalescent COVID-19 was sourced from the United States, Italy and Spain.

Trimming shortened V by 8 bases and J by 2 bases, and 13 bases separated the two germline ends. Germline V gives CDR1 MNHEY, CDR2 SVGAGI. This CDR3 is 14 amino acids long. Original data processing: Reference gene primer amplification in the assay estimated nucleated cell counts. The method was immunoSEQ multiplex PCR; TCRdb's version includes in-frame clones alone and lacks a portion of them. V, J and clone size are those of that table, while D and trimming were read from the DNA. The sample lists about 120,000 clones; under 80% were seen once. The specimen was peripheral blood. This sequence joins TRBV6-5 and TRBJ1-5; D possibly corresponds to TRBD1 (5 bases). The source is a man in his 70s with acute or convalescent COVID-19. CDR3 sequence: CASGGAMGNQPQHF. The CDR3 coding sequence is TGTGCCAGCGGAGGGGCTATGGGCAATCAGCCCCAGCATTTT.